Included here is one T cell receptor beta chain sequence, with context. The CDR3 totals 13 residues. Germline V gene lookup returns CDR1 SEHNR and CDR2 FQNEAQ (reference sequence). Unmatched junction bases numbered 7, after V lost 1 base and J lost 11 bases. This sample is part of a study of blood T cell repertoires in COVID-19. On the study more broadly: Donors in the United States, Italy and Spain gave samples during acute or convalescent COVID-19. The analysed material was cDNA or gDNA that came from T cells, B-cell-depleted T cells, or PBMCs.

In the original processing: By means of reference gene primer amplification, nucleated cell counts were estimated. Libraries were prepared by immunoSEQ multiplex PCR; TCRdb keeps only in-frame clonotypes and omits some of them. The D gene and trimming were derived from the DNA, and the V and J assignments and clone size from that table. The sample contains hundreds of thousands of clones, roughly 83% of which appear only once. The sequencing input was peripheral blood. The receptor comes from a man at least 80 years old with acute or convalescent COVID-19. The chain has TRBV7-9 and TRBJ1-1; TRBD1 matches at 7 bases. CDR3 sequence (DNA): TGTGCCAGCAGCTTAGACGAGGGGGCACTGGCTTTCTTT. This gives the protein CASSLDEGALAFF.